This T cell receptor (beta chain) came from a study of blood T cell repertoires in COVID-19. Libraries were prepared by immunoSEQ multiplex PCR; TCRdb keeps only in-frame clonotypes and omits some of them. The sample shows some 89,000 clones, approximately 87% of them seen only once. Germline values: CDR1 MNHEY, CDR2 SVGAGI. With 6 bases removed from V and 5 bases from J, the gap between germline ends came to 13 bases. This CDR3 is built from 13 residues. This sequence was found in a human donor in a cohort sampled during active COVID-19. The specimen was peripheral blood. The chain carries TRBV6-5 and TRBJ1-1; D is perhaps TRBD1 (5 bases). In DNA form, the CDR3 reads TGTGCCAGCAGGGCTGGGGGGAGTACTGAAGCTTTCTTT. Protein product: CASRAGGSTEAFF.